This T cell receptor (beta chain) was captured in a study of T cell repertoires in cytomegalovirus infection. Study findings and constraints: Predominance within the ex vivo response was attributable to HLA-C-restricted CMV-specific TCR beta clonotypes.

CDR3 length: 16 residues. Germline values: CDR1 PRHDT, CDR2 FYEKMQ (reference sequence). This clonotype came up once. Its cognate antigen is unknown. Sequence at one end of the junction differs from germline and may be a read error. TCRdb re-derived calls from the reads in MiXCR, one entry per CDR3 protein. The sample consists of 200,000 to 250,000 distinct CDR3 sequences, 22% of them appearing once. J is TRBJ1-4 and V is TRBV13; no clear D gene. Material: CD8+ T cells from PBMCs. The source is a human donor in good health (CMV status not recorded). Some clones in this sample may be carry-over from other donors' samples. CDR3 in amino acids: CGSSPAGGTTNEKLFF. The CDR3 region has the DNA TGTGGCAGCAGCCCCGCCGGCGGCACAACTAATGAAAAACTGTTTTTT.